This TCR beta chain was sequenced during a study of blood T cells in healthy people across ages. Study conclusions and caveats: Unsorted PBMCs ruled out conclusive naive versus antigen-experienced comparison.

To note about this clonotype: Its target is not known.

The germline CDR1 and CDR2 sequences are LGHNA and YNFKEQ. With 4 bases removed from V and 6 bases from J, the gap between germline ends came to 20 bases. CDR3 size: 16 residues. Through a sample-barcoded 5' primer and a J-beta primer mix, a second PCR was run for roughly 6 to 12 cycles. From the 5' RACE reads, TCRdb called clonotypes with MiXCR, one entry per CDR3 protein. The sample includes about 1 million distinct CDR3 sequences, approximately 25% of them seen just once. The sample was also linked to a second study, of T cells of mothers and their children. From that study: Each mother gave over 8.5 million TCR beta CDR3 reads; each child, about 3 million.

The sequence derives from a girl aged 2-9 years in good health. The sequencing input was blood. The chain couples TRBV4-2 to TRBJ2-3, with D perhaps given as TRBD1 or TRBD2 (6 bases each). The CDR3 coding sequence is TGTGCCAGCAGCCCGGCGGAGGGGGTCCAACAGGATACGCAGTATTTT. This translates into CASSPAEGVQQDTQYF.